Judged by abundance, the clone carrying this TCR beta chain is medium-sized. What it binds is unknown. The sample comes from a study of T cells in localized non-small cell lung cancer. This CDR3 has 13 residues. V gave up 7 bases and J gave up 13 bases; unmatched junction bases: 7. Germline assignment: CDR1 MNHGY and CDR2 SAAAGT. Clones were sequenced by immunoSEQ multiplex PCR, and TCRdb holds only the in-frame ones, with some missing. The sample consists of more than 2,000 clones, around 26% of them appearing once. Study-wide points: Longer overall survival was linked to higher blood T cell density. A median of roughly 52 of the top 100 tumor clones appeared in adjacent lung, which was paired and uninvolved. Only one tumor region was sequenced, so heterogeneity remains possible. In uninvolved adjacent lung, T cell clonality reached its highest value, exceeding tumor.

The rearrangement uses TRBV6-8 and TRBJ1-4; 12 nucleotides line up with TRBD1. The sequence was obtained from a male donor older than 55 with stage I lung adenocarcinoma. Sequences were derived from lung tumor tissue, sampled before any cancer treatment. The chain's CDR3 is CASNSGTGGILFF. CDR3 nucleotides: TGTGCCAGCAATTCCGGGACAGGGGGCATACTGTTTTTT.